This T cell receptor beta chain appears in the sequencing data of a study of OX40 agonist ivuxolimab in advanced cancers. Study-wide background: Dose-escalation patients were diagnosed with hepatocellular carcinoma, melanoma, renal cell cancer or head and neck cancer. The dose-escalation cohort was about 83% male, with a mean age of approximately 61 years, ranging roughly 20 to 90. Study-level findings and limits: CD8+ T cells were the subset that, on average, had more expanded clones than CD4+.

This CDR3 spans 15 amino acids. V was pared by 1 base and J by 8 bases, with 6 bases of the junction left unmatched. CDR1 is KGHSH and CDR2 is LQKENI in the germline V gene. As to this clone: Antigen unknown.

The assay was immunoSEQ multiplex PCR, and TCRdb's table has in-frame clones only and misses some. The data show about 94,000 clones, around 86% seen once. The TCR originated in an adult with an advanced solid tumor such as melanoma, head and neck, liver or kidney cancer. The material was CD4+ or CD8+ T cells sorted from blood, obtained in a trial of the OX40 agonist ivuxolimab. The chain has TRBV18 and TRBJ1-4; 8 bases are a match to TRBD1. The DNA of the CDR3 is TGTGCCAGCTCACCACTCTCGGACAGGGAAGAAAAACTGTTTTTT. Translation gives CASSPLSDREEKLFF. The full variable domain, with the rest looked up from reference TRBV18 and TRBJ1-4, is NAGVMQNPRHLVRRRGQEARLRCSPMKGHSHVYWYRQLPEEGLKFMVYLQKENIIDESGMPKERFSAEFPKEGPSILRIQQVVRGDSAAYFCASSPLSDREEKLFFGSGTQLSVL.